Listed below are T cell receptor beta chains from one sample, sequenced in a study of blood T cells in healthy people across ages. Each CDR3 protein gets one entry after TCRdb re-called the 5' RACE reads with MiXCR. In the table there are about 1.8 million distinct CDR3 sequences, roughly 52% of which are singletons. The sequenced material came from blood. The receptors were sampled from a woman aged 35 to 49 in good health. Each CDR3 is given with its conserved first and last residue. The D gene is left open where the match is weak. Only some rows state a clone size, as once, few, many or a class for expanded clones.

j_call clone_size v_call d_call cdr3_aa cdr3_nt
TRBJ1-2 - TRBV3-1 TRBD1 CASSRDGTAYGYTF TGTGCCAGCAGCCGGGACGGGACAGCCTATGGCTACACCTTC
TRBJ2-7 few TRBV4-3 - CASSQTPQGYYEQYF TGCGCCAGCAGCCAAACGCCTCAGGGATACTACGAGCAGTACTTC
TRBJ2-1 - TRBV18 - CASSPPGGLMNEQFF TGTGCCAGCTCACCACCGGGGGGGCTGATGAATGAGCAGTTCTTC
TRBJ2-5 - TRBV20-1 - CSARKVGQRETQYF TGCAGTGCTAGAAAGGTGGGGCAGAGAGAGACCCAGTACTTC
TRBJ2-7 - TRBV28 TRBD1 CASSQPDRAEQYF TGTGCCAGCAGCCAGCCAGACAGGGCCGAGCAGTACTTC
TRBJ2-7 - TRBV6-5 - CASSVVGTASYEQYF TGTGCCAGCAGTGTGGTGGGTACCGCCTCCTACGAGCAGTACTTC
TRBJ2-2 few TRBV14 - CASSQWAGELFF TGTGCCAGCAGCCAGTGGGCTGGGGAGCTGTTTTTT
TRBJ2-3 - TRBV12-3/TRBV12-4 - CACSSYRVPTDTQYF TGTGCCTGCAGTTCCTACAGGGTTCCCACAGATACGCAGTATTTT
TRBJ1-1 - TRBV6-2/TRBV6-3 - CASSLHWRNTEAFF TGTGCCAGCAGCCTACATTGGAGGAACACTGAAGCTTTCTTT
TRBJ2-5 - TRBV11-2 - CASSRDFTPLLGETQYF TGTGCCAGCAGCAGGGACTTTACACCACTCCTCGGGGAGACCCAGTACTTC
TRBJ2-7 - TRBV6-5 - CASSYGRPPYNEQYF TGTGCCAGCAGTTACGGTCGGCCCCCTTACAATGAGCAGTACTTC
TRBJ1-3 - TRBV20-1 - CSASGPSSGNTIYF TGCAGTGCTAGCGGGCCGAGCTCTGGAAACACCATATATTTT
TRBJ2-5 few TRBV20-1 TRBD2 CSASSGGAGEQYF TGCAGTGCTTCTAGCGGGGGGGCTGGAGAGCAGTACTTC
TRBJ2-3 few TRBV10-3 - CAIRNGLADTQYF TGTGCCATCAGGAACGGGCTTGCGGATACGCAGTATTTT
TRBJ2-3 - TRBV4-1 TRBD2 CASSQDLAGGADTQYF TGCGCCAGCAGCCAAGACCTAGCGGGGGGAGCAGATACGCAGTATTTT
TRBJ2-5 few TRBV5-1 - CASSPGGGEPGETQYF TGCGCCAGCAGCCCCGGAGGCGGAGAACCAGGAGAGACCCAGTACTTC
TRBJ2-7 - TRBV6-5 TRBD1 CASSSPGQNLVEQYF TGTGCCAGCAGTTCCCCGGGACAGAACCTAGTAGAGCAGTACTTC
TRBJ2-5 - TRBV13 TRBD2 CASSAVRLAGETQYF TGTGCCAGCAGCGCCGTTCGACTAGCAGGCGAGACCCAGTACTTC
TRBJ2-7 - TRBV6-5 TRBD1 CASRKQGALNGEQYF TGTGCCAGCAGGAAACAGGGGGCGCTAAATGGCGAGCAGTACTTC
TRBJ2-7 many TRBV28 TRBD1 CASSFPGTGSYEQYF TGTGCCAGCAGTTTCCCCGGGACAGGATCCTACGAGCAGTACTTC
TRBJ1-2 - TRBV4-1 - CASSQPKGYYGYTF TGCGCCAGCAGCCAACCGAAGGGCTACTATGGCTACACCTTC
TRBJ1-4 - TRBV29-1 - CSVAGKSGEKLFF TGCAGCGTTGCTGGGAAGAGTGGTGAAAAACTGTTTTTT
TRBJ2-3 - TRBV7-9 TRBD1 CASSLGGQGIVRTDTQYF TGTGCCAGCAGCTTAGGTGGACAGGGGATTGTACGGACAGATACGCAGTATTTT
TRBJ2-7 - TRBV6-2/TRBV6-3 - CASRRGAGIFDEQYF TGTGCCAGCAGAAGGGGAGCAGGGATTTTCGACGAGCAGTACTTC
TRBJ1-5 - TRBV27 - CASSSHRVGSNQPQHF TGTGCCAGCAGTTCTCACAGGGTTGGTAGCAATCAGCCCCAGCATTTT
TRBJ1-2 - TRBV7-2 TRBD1 CASSPPGTGVSYGYTF TGTGCCAGCAGCCCGCCCGGGACAGGGGTGTCTTATGGCTACACCTTC
TRBJ2-5 - TRBV28 TRBD1 CASSFSGQGKETQYF TGTGCCAGCAGTTTCTCGGGACAGGGGAAGGAGACCCAGTACTTC
TRBJ1-2 - TRBV20-1 - CSAPQGANYGYTF TGCAGTGCGCCACAGGGAGCTAACTATGGCTACACCTTC
TRBJ2-3 - TRBV29-1 - CSVEVGDTQYF TGCAGCGTTGAAGTTGGAGATACGCAGTATTTT
TRBJ2-3 few TRBV20-1 - CSAPLLDTDTQYF TGCAGTGCCCCGCTCTTGGATACAGATACGCAGTATTTT
TRBJ2-7 few TRBV28 - CASSFTGPNYEQYF TGTGCCAGCAGTTTTACAGGACCAAACTACGAGCAGTACTTC
TRBJ1-2 many TRBV7-2 - CASSLGGGGGYTF TGTGCCAGCAGCTTGGGAGGGGGTGGCGGCTACACCTTC
TRBJ2-1 - TRBV4-3 TRBD2 CASSRSPGTSNLGEQFF TGCGCCAGCAGTCGATCCCCCGGGACTAGTAATTTGGGTGAGCAGTTCTTC
TRBJ2-7 - TRBV12-3/TRBV12-4 TRBD1 CASSPDRVDEQYF TGTGCCAGCAGTCCTGACAGGGTCGACGAGCAGTACTTC
TRBJ2-3 few TRBV7-3 - CASSTTAGTQYF TGTGCCAGCAGCACCACCGCGGGTACGCAGTATTTT
TRBJ1-2 - TRBV5-1 TRBD1 CASSLAQGEGYTF TGCGCCAGCAGCTTGGCTCAGGGGGAAGGCTACACCTTC
TRBJ2-3 - TRBV7-2 TRBD2 CASSPRGVGGGKDTQYF TGTGCCAGCAGCCCACGAGGGGTGGGCGGGGGGAAAGATACGCAGTATTTT
TRBJ2-5 - TRBV20-1 - CSARLSTRETQYF TGCAGTGCTAGATTATCTACGAGAGAGACCCAGTACTTC
TRBJ2-5 few TRBV20-1 - CSARDRLEKYF TGCAGTGCTAGAGATCGTCTAGAGAAGTACTTC
TRBJ2-5 few TRBV7-7 TRBD2 CASSYGTSAPQETQYF TGTGCTAGCAGCTATGGGACTAGCGCCCCGCAAGAGACCCAGTACTTC
TRBJ1-2 - TRBV6-5 - CASRLTQGSGGYTF TGTGCCAGCAGATTAACCCAGGGATCAGGTGGCTACACCTTC
TRBJ2-3 - TRBV2 - CATLTQDTQYF TGTGCCACCTTAACCCAGGATACGCAGTATTTT
TRBJ1-4 - TRBV5-1 - CASSLAGTSATNEKLFF TGCGCCAGCAGCTTGGCCGGGACCAGCGCAACTAATGAAAAACTGTTTTTT
TRBJ2-7 - TRBV6-6 - CASSKGGRNYEQYF TGTGCCAGCAGTAAGGGGGGCAGAAACTACGAGCAGTACTTC
TRBJ2-1 - TRBV20-1 - CSVSQSNEQFF TGCAGTGTATCTCAGTCCAATGAGCAGTTCTTC
TRBJ2-1 - TRBV7-2 TRBD2 CASSLVAGLAGGHAYNEQFF TGTGCCAGCAGCTTAGTTGCAGGACTAGCGGGGGGCCACGCCTACAATGAGCAGTTCTTC
TRBJ2-3 few TRBV20-1 - CSAAAPDGTDTQYF TGCAGTGCTGCAGCCCCGGACGGCACAGATACGCAGTATTTT
TRBJ1-2 once TRBV20-1 - CSARGREENNYGYTF TGCAGTGCTAGAGGCCGGGAAGAGAATAACTATGGCTACACCTTC
TRBJ2-7 - TRBV6-6 - CASRTTRQGLTYEQYF TGTGCCAGCAGAACCACCCGACAGGGACTTACCTACGAGCAGTACTTC
TRBJ1-6 - TRBV4-1 TRBD1 CASSHASALGTGYNSPLHF TGCGCCAGCAGCCACGCGTCGGCCCTCGGGACAGGGTATAATTCACCCCTCCACTTT